This paragraph reports one T cell receptor (beta chain). Its specificity is not known. Data came from immunoSEQ multiplex PCR; TCRdb stores just in-frame clones and leaves some out. The sample lists about 18,000 clones; roughly 74% were seen once. The data were obtained in a study of CD4 T cells in relation to SARS-CoV-2 and coronaviruses. About the research overall: No peptide or an HIV-1 Nef peptide pool served as negative control. Findings and caveats of the study: SARS-CoV-2-driven expansion was significantly weaker in crossreactive than monoreactive clones. In around 60% of donors, memory CD4+ clonotypes crossrecognized SARS-CoV-2 and at least one common cold coronavirus spike.

The germline V gene encodes CDR1 MGHRA and CDR2 YSYEKL. Trimming stripped 0 bases from V and 4 bases from J, with 12 bases between. The CDR3 runs 15 residues. CD4+ T cells from unexposed donors were obtained before the COVID-19 pandemic (2011-2018). The cells were cultured for under 13 days before CD4+ T cells were isolated. The chain carries TRBV4-1 and TRBJ1-2; the D gene is possibly TRBD1 (5 bases). Sequencing input: CD4+ T cells from PBMCs, cultured in vitro. The sequence was collected from a human donor in good health. The chain's CDR3 is CASSQEEWGSYGYTF. The CDR3, as DNA: TGCGCCAGCAGCCAAGAAGAGTGGGGCAGCTATGGCTACACCTTC.